This T cell receptor (beta chain) was sequenced in a study of control samples from healthy donors and cancer patients. There are 13 residues in the CDR3. Germline trimming cut 4 bases from V and 8 bases from J; bases unmatched to any gene: 6. Germline lookup yields CDR1 ENHRY and CDR2 SYGVKD. Sequencing was performed with immunoSEQ multiplex PCR; in TCRdb, only in-frame clones are kept and a portion is missing. The data show fewer than 95,000 clones, 85% seen once. The sample taken for sequencing was blood. The TCR was taken from a man younger than 45 in good health. The J gene is TRBJ1-2, the V gene TRBV10-3; 8 bases agree with TRBD1. As DNA, the CDR3 is TGTGCCATCAGTGGGACAGGGCAGGAGGGCTACACCTTC. It codes for CAISGTGQEGYTF.